Below, 20 T cell receptor beta chains from the same sample are listed, as sequenced in a study of blood T cell repertoires in COVID-19. The method was immunoSEQ multiplex PCR; TCRdb's version includes in-frame clones alone and lacks a portion of them. The repertoire holds 200,000 to 250,000 clones, about 90% seen once, with 0.7% to 0.85% in the top ten. The sequenced sample was peripheral blood. The receptors derive from a man aged 55-75 years with COVID-19, enrolled during active disease.

This chain joins TRBV10-3 and TRBJ2-7; 8 bases are shared with TRBD2. V gave up 0 bases and J gave up 3 bases; unmatched junction bases: 4. The CDR3 is 15 amino acids. Per the germline V gene, CDR1 is ENHRY and CDR2 is SYGVKD. DNA for the CDR3: TGTGCCATCAGTGAGTCGAGGCTAGCGGGCTACGAGCAGTACTTC. Its protein is CAISESRLAGYEQYF.

The gene calls are TRBV9 and TRBJ2-7; no definite D call. There are 13 residues in the CDR3. With 4 bases removed from V and 2 bases from J, the gap between germline ends came to 10 bases. From germline, CDR1 is SGDLS and CDR2 YYNGEE. The DNA for the CDR3 is TGTGCCAGCAGCCCGAGCACCACCTACGAGCAGTACTTC. Protein sequence: CASSPSTTYEQYF.

This sequence joins TRBV4-3 and TRBJ2-6; D uncertain. The V and J ends lost 8 bases and 1 base respectively, with 6 bases between them. The CDR3 is made up of 13 amino acids. Germline V gives CDR1 LGHNA, CDR2 YSLEER. The CDR3 reads CASRVSGANVLTF. CDR3 in DNA: TGCGCCAGCCGGGTGTCTGGGGCCAACGTCCTGACTTTC.

The V call is TRBV6-5, the J call TRBJ2-1; TRBD1 agrees at 8 bases. Losses at the gene ends were 2 bases for V and 0 bases for J; bases not matched to a gene: 0. Looked up from germline, CDR1 is MNHEY and CDR2 is SVGAGI. The CDR3 contains 15 residues. For the CDR3, the DNA is TGTGCCAGCAGTTACGACAGGGGCTCCTACAATGAGCAGTTCTTC. This encodes CASSYDRGSYNEQFF.

The count of this clone is one. The same CDR3 can be traced to other DNA sequences in this sample. The chain uses TRBV18 and TRBJ1-1; D call uncertain. The germline V gene encodes CDR1 KGHSH and CDR2 LQKENI. The ends were cut back, 3 bases at V and 1 base at J, with 6 bases in the middle. This CDR3 has 13 residues. As DNA, the CDR3 is TGTGCCAGCTCACCCCGGGGGAACACTGAAGCTTTCTTT. Protein sequence: CASSPRGNTEAFF.

This clone was seen only a few times. Germline is not matched at one junction end, which may reflect a read error. The V and J genes are TRBV7-2 and TRBJ1-2; D remains ambiguous. Germline V gene lookup returns CDR1 SGHTA and CDR2 FQGNSA. The CDR3 length is 11 residues. The CDR3 spells CASSLAPGASF. DNA for the CDR3: TGTGCCAGCAGCTTAGCCCCCGGAGCCTCCTTC.

The chain joins TRBV19 to TRBJ1-4; 9 bases line up with TRBD1. The CDR3 has 14 amino acids. The trim removed 5 bases at V and 9 bases at J, leaving 7 bases unmatched. Germline CDR1 LNHDA, CDR2 SQIVND (reference sequence). The CDR3 spells CASSWGQGGKKLFF. In nucleotides, the CDR3 is TGTGCCAGTAGTTGGGGACAGGGTGGAAAAAAACTGTTTTTT.

This chain uses TRBV12-5 with TRBJ2-3; 12 bases align to TRBD2. The CDR3 spans 18 residues. V dropped 3 bases and J dropped 2; count of bases not matched to a gene: 9. Germline CDR1 is LGHNT and CDR2 is FRNRAP. This CDR3 is CASGLGASGGALTDTQYF. DNA of the CDR3: TGTGCTAGTGGTTTAGGAGCTAGCGGGGGGGCACTCACAGATACGCAGTATTTT.

This rearrangement joins TRBV2 to TRBJ2-1, with 8 bases aligning to TRBD2. Germline V gene data show CDR1 as SNHLY and CDR2 as FYNNEI. The CDR3 length is 13 residues. V shed 4 bases and J 14 bases; nucleotides not matched to a gene: 10. The DNA of the CDR3 is TGTGCCAGCAGTGGGGGACTAGGGGTATATAAGTTCTTC. It is translated as CASSGGLGVYKFF.

The chain combines TRBV5-1 with TRBJ2-2; a weak D match, TRBD2 (5 bases). V was trimmed by 3 bases and J by 0 bases, leaving 18 bases between them. Germline-derived CDR1 and CDR2 are SGHRS and YFSETQ. The CDR3 contains 18 residues. The CDR3 DNA is TGCGCCAGCAGCTCACGGGATCCCGGCCGTTCGAACACCGGGGAGCTGTTTTTT. Translation: CASSSRDPGRSNTGELFF. The variable domain in full, with the rest retrieved from reference TRBV5-1 and TRBJ2-2, is KAGVTQTPRYLIKTRGQQVTLSCSPISGHRSVSWYQQTPGQGLQFLFEYFSETQRNKGNFPGRFSGRQFSNSRSEMNVSTLELGDSALYLCASSSRDPGRSNTGELFFGEGSRLTVL.

The rearrangement joins TRBV7-9 to TRBJ2-7, with TRBD1 matching 7 bases. With V trimmed by 5 bases and J by 2 bases, 12 bases remained unmatched. The CDR3 spans 16 residues. From germline, CDR1 is SEHNR and CDR2 FQNEAQ (reference sequence). CDR3 sequence (DNA): TGTGCCAGCAGCCCACCCAGGGACAGCCTAACCTACGAGCAGTACTTC. It codes for CASSPPRDSLTYEQYF.

The chain has TRBV5-1 and TRBJ2-3; TRBD2 matches 11 bases. This CDR3 has 18 amino acids. In germline, CDR1 is SGHRS, CDR2 YFSETQ. Losses at the gene ends were 3 bases for V and 1 base for J; bases not matched to a gene: 10. The CDR3 sequence is CASSSELLAGGGTDTQYF. CDR3 DNA: TGCGCCAGCAGCTCCGAACTGCTAGCGGGGGGCGGCACAGATACGCAGTATTTT.

This clone has only a few counts. The chain couples TRBV5-1 to TRBJ1-1; TRBD1 matches at 8 bases. CDR1 SGHRS and CDR2 YFSETQ come from the germline V gene. The V and J ends lost 0 bases and 3 bases, in that order; junction bases with no gene match: 10. This CDR3 contains 17 residues. CDR3 sequence reads: CASSLVQGGWEYTEAFF. Here the CDR3 DNA reads TGCGCCAGCAGCTTGGTACAGGGGGGCTGGGAGTACACTGAAGCTTTCTTT.

The chain recombines TRBV6-1 with TRBJ1-4; unclear D gene. Looked up from germline, CDR1 is MNHNS and CDR2 is SASEGT. V was trimmed by 3 bases and J by 0 bases, leaving 14 bases between them. This CDR3 has 17 amino acids. The CDR3 nucleotides read TGTGCCAGCAGTGAGGAGAGGGCCATTTCAACTAATGAAAAACTGTTTTTT. Protein sequence: CASSEERAISTNEKLFF.

This chain uses TRBV9 with TRBJ2-3, with 14 bases that match TRBD2. Germline CDR1 and CDR2: SGDLS and YYNGEE. This CDR3 region has 16 residues. Trimming at V came to 6 bases and at J to 4 bases, leaving 7 bases not matched to a gene. CDR3 region: CASNRLAGGQADTQYF. Written as DNA, the CDR3 is TGTGCCAGCAACAGACTAGCGGGAGGGCAAGCAGATACGCAGTATTTT.

The CDR3 loop reads CASSLQGFTDTQYF. For the CDR3, the DNA is TGCGCCAGCAGTCTCCAGGGGTTCACAGATACGCAGTATTTT. The gene calls are TRBV4-1 and TRBJ2-3, with a tentative D call TRBD1 (6 bases). The germline V and J ends were trimmed by 6 bases and 2 bases, with 12 bases remaining between them. Germline lookup yields CDR1 MGHRA and CDR2 YSYEKL. The CDR3 has 14 residues.

This clone was found once. V gene TRBV12-3 or TRBV12-4 combines with J gene TRBJ2-1, with 8 bases lining up with TRBD2. The CDR3 consists of 13 residues. V shed 7 bases and J 8 bases; nucleotides not matched to a gene: 7. CDR3 amino acids: CASTRTSIDEQFF. The CDR3 nucleotides read TGTGCCAGCACCCGGACTAGCATCGATGAGCAGTTCTTC.

The chain employs TRBV12-3 or TRBV12-4 and TRBJ2-1; 7 nucleotides agree with TRBD1. V lost 6 bases and J lost 16; bases outside the gene matches: 9. The CDR3 extends over 11 amino acids. Here the CDR3 reads CASSSSDRVFF. The CDR3 coding sequence is TGTGCCAGCAGCTCCTCTGACAGGGTCTTCTTC.

This chain uses TRBV28 with TRBJ1-1, with TRBD1 identical over 8 bases. Trimming cost V 7 bases and J 3 bases; bases outside gene matches: 4. This CDR3 is 13 amino acids long. CDR1 MDHEN and CDR2 SYDVKM come from the germline V gene. CDR3 residues: CASTSGGYTEAFF. The DNA for the CDR3 is TGTGCCAGCACTTCAGGGGGCTACACTGAAGCTTTCTTT.

The chain recombines TRBV11-3 with TRBJ2-2; D may be TRBD2 (5 bases). The CDR3 runs to 15 residues. The V gene's germline CDR1 is SGHNT and CDR2 YENEEA. The V end lost 1 base, the J end lost 0 bases, and 6 bases lay between the germline ends. The CDR3 DNA reads TGTGCCAGCAGCTTAGGAGGGTCGAACACCGGGGAGCTGTTTTTT. It specifies CASSLGGSNTGELFF.